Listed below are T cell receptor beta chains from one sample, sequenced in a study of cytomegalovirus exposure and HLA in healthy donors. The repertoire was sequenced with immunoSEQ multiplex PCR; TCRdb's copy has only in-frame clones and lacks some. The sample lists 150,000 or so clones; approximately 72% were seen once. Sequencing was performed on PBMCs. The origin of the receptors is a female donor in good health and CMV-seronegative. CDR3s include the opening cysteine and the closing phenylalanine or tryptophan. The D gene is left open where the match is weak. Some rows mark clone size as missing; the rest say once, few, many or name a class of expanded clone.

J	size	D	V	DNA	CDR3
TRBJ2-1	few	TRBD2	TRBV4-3	TGCGCCAGCAGCCGAAGTACTAGCGGCCCTGAGCAGTTCTTC	CASSRSTSGPEQFF
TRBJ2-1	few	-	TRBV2	TGTGCCAGCAGCCTGGACAGAAGCTCCTACAATGAGCAGTTCTTC	CASSLDRSSYNEQFF
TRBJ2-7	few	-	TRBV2	TGTGCCATCACAATCCCCTACGAGCAGTACTTC	CAITIPYEQYF
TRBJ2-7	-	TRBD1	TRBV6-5	TGTGCCAGCAGTTACTCGCAGGGGGTACCCTACGAGCAGTACTTC	CASSYSQGVPYEQYF
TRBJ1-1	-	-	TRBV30	TGTGCCTGGACCGAAGGAGGGGCGATTATGAACACTGAAGCTTTCTTT	CAWTEGGAIMNTEAFF
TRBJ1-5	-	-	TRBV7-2	TGTGCCAGCAGCTTTGAGGACAGCCAGCCCCAGCATTTT	CASSFEDSQPQHF
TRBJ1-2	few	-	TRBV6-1	TGTGCCAGCAGTCCCCCGGGACAAGAGACCGGCTACACCTTC	CASSPPGQETGYTF
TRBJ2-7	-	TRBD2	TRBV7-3	TGTGCCAGCAGCTTAGGGCTAGCGGGGACCTACGAGCAGTACTTC	CASSLGLAGTYEQYF
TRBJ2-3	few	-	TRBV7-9	TGTGCCGGCCGGCAAGGACCAGGGGCAGATACGCAGTATTTT	CAGRQGPGADTQYF
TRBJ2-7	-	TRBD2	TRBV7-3	TGTGCCAGCAGCTTAGGAAGCGGGAGGGGTTACGAGCAGTACTTC	CASSLGSGRGYEQYF
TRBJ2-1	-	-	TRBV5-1	TGCGCCAGCAGCCGGGGCCCACTAGCTTTAAGTAACAATGAGCAGTTCTTC	CASSRGPLALSNNEQFF
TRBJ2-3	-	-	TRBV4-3	TGCGCCAGCAGCCAAGATCCTCGCTCCGCGACGCAGTATTTT	CASSQDPRSATQYF
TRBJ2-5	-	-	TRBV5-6	TGTGCCAGCAGCGTCGTGGGCGAGACCCAGTACTTC	CASSVVGETQYF
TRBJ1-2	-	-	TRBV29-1	TGCAGCGCTCCCTACGGGGGAGGCTACACCTTC	CSAPYGGGYTF
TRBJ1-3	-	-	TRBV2	TGTGCCAGCAGCCTCTGGACAGAACTTACCATATATTTT	CASSLWTELTIYF
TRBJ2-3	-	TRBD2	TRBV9	TGTGCCAGCAGCGTAGGATTAGGACTAGCGGAAACAGATACGCAGTATTTT	CASSVGLGLAETDTQYF
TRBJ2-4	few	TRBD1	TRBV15	TGTGCCACCAGCAGAACCCTAACAGGGGGCATGTGGGTTCAGTACTTC	CATSRTLTGGMWVQYF
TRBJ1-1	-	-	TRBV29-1	TGCAGCGTTTTCATGGGCCTGACCACTGAAGCTTTCTTT	CSVFMGLTTEAFF
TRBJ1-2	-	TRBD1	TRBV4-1	TGCGCCAGCAGCCAAGATTCAGCAGGGGGTGACGGCTACACCTTC	CASSQDSAGGDGYTF
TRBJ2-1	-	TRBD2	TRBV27	TGTGCCAGCAGTCCTGGACTAGCGAGTGAGCAGTTCTTC	CASSPGLASEQFF
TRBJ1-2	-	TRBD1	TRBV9	TGTGCCAGCAGCGTAGACCCCCTCGGGACAGATTATGGCTACACCTTC	CASSVDPLGTDYGYTF
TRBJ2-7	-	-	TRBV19	TGTGCCAGTAGTATGGGCGGGCGCGAGCAGTACTTC	CASSMGGREQYF
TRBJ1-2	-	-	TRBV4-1	TGCGCCAGCAGCGGGACACCTTCCGATGGCTACACCTTC	CASSGTPSDGYTF
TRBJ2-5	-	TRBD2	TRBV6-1	TGTGCCAGCCGCCCAGCCGGGACTAGGGGAGAGACCCAGTACTTC	CASRPAGTRGETQYF
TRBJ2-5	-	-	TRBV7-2	TGTGCCAGCAGCTTTCGCCAAGAGACCCAGTACTTC	CASSFRQETQYF
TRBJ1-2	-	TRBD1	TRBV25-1	TGTGCCAGCAGTGATCCCGGGACAGGGGATGGCTACACCTTC	CASSDPGTGDGYTF
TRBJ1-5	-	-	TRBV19	TGTGCCAGTAGTCTCCCTCCCAGGGCTAATCAGCCCCAGCATTTT	CASSLPPRANQPQHF
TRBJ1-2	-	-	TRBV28	TGTGCCAGCAGTTTGGGCGGGCGGAACTATGGCTACACCTTC	CASSLGGRNYGYTF
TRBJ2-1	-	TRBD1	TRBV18	TGTGCCAGCTCACCAGGGGAATCGGGACAGGGGTTCTTC	CASSPGESGQGFF
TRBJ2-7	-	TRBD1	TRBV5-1	TGCGCCAGCAGCTTAGGCCAGGGGGCCAACGAGCAGTACTTC	CASSLGQGANEQYF
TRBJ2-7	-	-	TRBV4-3	TGCGCCAGCAGCCGAAACGAGCGCTACGAGCAGTACTTC	CASSRNERYEQYF
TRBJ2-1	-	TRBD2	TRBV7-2	TGTGCCAGCAGCTTCCGGGGGACTAGCGGGGTTGTAGAGCAGTTCTTC	CASSFRGTSGVVEQFF
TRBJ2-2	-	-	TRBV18	TGTGCCAGCTCACCACAAGTTTTCCAGGGGGAGCTGTTTTTT	CASSPQVFQGELFF
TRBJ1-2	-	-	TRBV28	TGTGCCAGCAGTTGGGGCGGAGACTATGGCTACACCTTC	CASSWGGDYGYTF
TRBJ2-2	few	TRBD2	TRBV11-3	TGTGCCAGCAGCTTGGGCGGGGGGAACACCGGGGAGCTGTTTTTT	CASSLGGGNTGELFF
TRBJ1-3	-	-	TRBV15	TGTGCCACCAGCAGGGCAGCGACTGGAAACACCATATATTTT	CATSRAATGNTIYF
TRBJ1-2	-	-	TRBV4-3	TGCGCCAGCAGCCAAGATTGGGGAGGCAATAACTATGGCTACACCTTC	CASSQDWGGNNYGYTF
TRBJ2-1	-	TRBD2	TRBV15	TGTGCCACCAGATGGACTAGCGGAAGAAATGAGCAGTTCTTC	CATRWTSGRNEQFF
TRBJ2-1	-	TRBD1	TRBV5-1	TGCGCCAGCAGCACAGGGGATTCCTACAATGAGCAGTTCTTC	CASSTGDSYNEQFF
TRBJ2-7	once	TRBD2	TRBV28	TGTGCCAGCAGTCCCCCTGGGCGCGGGAGTACCTACGAGCAGTACTTC	CASSPPGRGSTYEQYF
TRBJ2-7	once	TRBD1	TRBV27	TGTGCCAGCAGCCTCAGGGGGCCGGGGCCCTACGAGCAGTACTTC	CASSLRGPGPYEQYF
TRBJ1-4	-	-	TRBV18	TGTGCCAGCTCACCCTCCGGGGAAAATGAAAAACTGTTTTTT	CASSPSGENEKLFF
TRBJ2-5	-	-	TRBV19	TGTGCCAGTAGTCGAGACAGCCTGGGGCTACAAGAGACCCAGTACTTC	CASSRDSLGLQETQYF
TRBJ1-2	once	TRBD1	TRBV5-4	TGTGCCACGTTCAACTTAGGGGGCGGAGGCTACACCTTC	CATFNLGGGGYTF
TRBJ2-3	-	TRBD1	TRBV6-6	TGTGCCAGCAGTTACCGGGACAGACCCACAGATACGCAGTATTTT	CASSYRDRPTDTQYF
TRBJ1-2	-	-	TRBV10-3	TGTGCCATCAGTGAGCACCGGGGCTACACCTTC	CAISEHRGYTF
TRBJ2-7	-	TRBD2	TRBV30	TGTGCCTGGAGTCATAGCGGGAGGGCCTACGAGCAGTACTTC	CAWSHSGRAYEQYF
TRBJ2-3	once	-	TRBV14	TGTGCCAGCAGCCAACTTCCGGGTCGTCTGTTACTTGACCGGGAAGATACGCAGTATTTT	CASSQLPGRLLLDREDTQYF
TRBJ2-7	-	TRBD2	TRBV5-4	TGTGCCAGCAGCTTATCCCCTAGCGGGAGCCTCTACGAGCAGTACTTC	CASSLSPSGSLYEQYF
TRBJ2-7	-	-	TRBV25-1	TGTGCCAGCAGTCTCCAACAGGGTGGCGAGCAGTACTTC	CASSLQQGGEQYF
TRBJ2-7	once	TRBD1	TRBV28	TGTGCCAGCAGTGGGGACAGCCCCTATTCCTACGAGCAGTACTTC	CASSGDSPYSYEQYF